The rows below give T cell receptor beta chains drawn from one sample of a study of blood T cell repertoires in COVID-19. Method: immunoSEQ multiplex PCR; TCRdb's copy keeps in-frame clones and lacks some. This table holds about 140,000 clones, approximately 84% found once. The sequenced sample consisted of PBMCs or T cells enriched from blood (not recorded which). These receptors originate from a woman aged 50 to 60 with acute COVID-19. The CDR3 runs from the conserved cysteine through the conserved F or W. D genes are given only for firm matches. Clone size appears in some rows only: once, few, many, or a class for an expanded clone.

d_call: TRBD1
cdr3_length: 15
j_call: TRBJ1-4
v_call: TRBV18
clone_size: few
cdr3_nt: TGTGCCAGCTCGCTTGGGACAGAACGGAATGAAAAACTGTTTTTT
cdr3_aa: CASSLGTERNEKLFF

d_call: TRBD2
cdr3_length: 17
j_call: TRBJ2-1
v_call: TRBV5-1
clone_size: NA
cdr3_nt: TGCGCCAGCAGAGCTTGGATCTCTAGCGGGTCCTACAATGAGCAGTTCTTC
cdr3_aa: CASRAWISSGSYNEQFF

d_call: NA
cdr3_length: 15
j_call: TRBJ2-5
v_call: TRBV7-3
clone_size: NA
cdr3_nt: TGTGCCAGCAGCTTAGGCCTGTCAGGGCAAGAGACCCAGTACTTC
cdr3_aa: CASSLGLSGQETQYF

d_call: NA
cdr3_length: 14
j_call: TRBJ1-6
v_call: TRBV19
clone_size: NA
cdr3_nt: TGTGCCAGTATGGGATGGGGCCCAAATTCACCCCTCCACTTT
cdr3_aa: CASMGWGPNSPLHF

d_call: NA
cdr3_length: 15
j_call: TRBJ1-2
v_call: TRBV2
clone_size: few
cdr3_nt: TGTGCCAGCAGGGAGAATTCAGACAGGACTAGAGGCTACACCTTC
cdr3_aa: CASRENSDRTRGYTF

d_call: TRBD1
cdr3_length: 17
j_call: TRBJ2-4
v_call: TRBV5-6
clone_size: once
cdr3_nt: TGTGCCAGCAGCTCTCCGGGACAGTCACTAGCCAAAAACATTCAGTACTTC
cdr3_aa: CASSSPGQSLAKNIQYF

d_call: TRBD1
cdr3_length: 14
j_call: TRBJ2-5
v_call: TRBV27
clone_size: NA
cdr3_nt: TGTGCCAGCAGTCCCCGGACAGGGGAAGAGACCCAGTACTTC
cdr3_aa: CASSPRTGEETQYF

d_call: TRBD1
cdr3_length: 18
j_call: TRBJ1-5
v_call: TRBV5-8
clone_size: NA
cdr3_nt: TGTGCCAGCAGCCTCCAGGAGGACAGGGGGTACACCTATCAGCCCCAGCATTTT
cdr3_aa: CASSLQEDRGYTYQPQHF

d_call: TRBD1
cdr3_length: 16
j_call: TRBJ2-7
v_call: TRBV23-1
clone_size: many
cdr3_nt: TGCGCCAGCCATAAAAATACCGGGACAGGGGTCCACGAGCAGTACTTC
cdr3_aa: CASHKNTGTGVHEQYF

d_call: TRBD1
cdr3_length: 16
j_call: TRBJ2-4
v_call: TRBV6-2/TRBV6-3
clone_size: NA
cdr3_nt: TGTGCCAGCAGTACCCGGGACAGGGGACCCAAAAACATTCAGTACTTC
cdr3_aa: CASSTRDRGPKNIQYF

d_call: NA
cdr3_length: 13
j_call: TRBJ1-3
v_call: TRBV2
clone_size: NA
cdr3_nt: TGTGCCAGCAGTGCAGGGTCTGGAAACACCATATATTTT
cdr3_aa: CASSAGSGNTIYF

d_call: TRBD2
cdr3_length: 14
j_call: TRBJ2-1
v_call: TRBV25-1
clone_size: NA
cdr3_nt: TGTGCCAGCAGTGACCTCACTAGCGGGAAAGGGCAGTTCTTC
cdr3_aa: CASSDLTSGKGQFF

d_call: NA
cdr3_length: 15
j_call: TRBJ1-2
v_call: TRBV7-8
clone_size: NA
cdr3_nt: TGTGCCAGCAGCTCACTGCGGGGGGGCATTGATGGCTACACCTTC
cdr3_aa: CASSSLRGGIDGYTF

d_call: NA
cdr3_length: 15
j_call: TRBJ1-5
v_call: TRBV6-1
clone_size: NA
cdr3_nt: TGTGCCAGCAGTGAAATGGGGGGAAAAAGCTCGCCCCAGCATTTT
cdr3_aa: CASSEMGGKSSPQHF